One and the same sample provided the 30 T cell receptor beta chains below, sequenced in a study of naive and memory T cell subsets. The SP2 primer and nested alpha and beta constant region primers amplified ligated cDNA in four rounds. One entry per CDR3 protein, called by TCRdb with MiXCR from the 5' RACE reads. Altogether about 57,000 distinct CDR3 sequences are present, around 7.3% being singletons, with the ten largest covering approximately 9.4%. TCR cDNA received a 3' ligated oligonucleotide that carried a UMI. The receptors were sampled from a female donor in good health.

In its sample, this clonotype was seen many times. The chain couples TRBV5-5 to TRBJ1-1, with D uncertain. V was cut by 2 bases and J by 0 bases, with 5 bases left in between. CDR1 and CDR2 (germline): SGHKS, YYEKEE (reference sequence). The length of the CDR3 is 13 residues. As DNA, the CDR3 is TGTGCCAGCAGCTTACAGATGAACACTGAAGCTTTCTTT. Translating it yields CASSLQMNTEAFF.

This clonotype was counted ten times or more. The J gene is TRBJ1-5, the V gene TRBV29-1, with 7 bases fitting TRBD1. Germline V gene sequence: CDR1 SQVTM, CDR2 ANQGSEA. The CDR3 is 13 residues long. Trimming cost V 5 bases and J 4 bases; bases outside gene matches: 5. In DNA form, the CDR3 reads TGCAGCGTTATATGGACAGGTAATCAGCCCCAGCATTTT. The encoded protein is CSVIWTGNQPQHF.

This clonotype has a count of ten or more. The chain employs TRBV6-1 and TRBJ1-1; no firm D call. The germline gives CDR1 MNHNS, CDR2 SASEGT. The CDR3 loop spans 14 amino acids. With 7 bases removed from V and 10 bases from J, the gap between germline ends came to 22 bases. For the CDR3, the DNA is TGTGCCAGCACTCCTAGACGGGGAACACTTGTAGCTTTCTTT. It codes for CASTPRRGTLVAFF.

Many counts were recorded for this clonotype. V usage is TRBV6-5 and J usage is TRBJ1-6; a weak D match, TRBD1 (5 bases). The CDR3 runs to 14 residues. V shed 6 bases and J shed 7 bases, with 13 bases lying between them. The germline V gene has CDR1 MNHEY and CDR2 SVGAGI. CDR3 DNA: TGTGCCAGCAGATTAGGGACCCAGAATTCACCCCTCCACTTT. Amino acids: CASRLGTQNSPLHF.

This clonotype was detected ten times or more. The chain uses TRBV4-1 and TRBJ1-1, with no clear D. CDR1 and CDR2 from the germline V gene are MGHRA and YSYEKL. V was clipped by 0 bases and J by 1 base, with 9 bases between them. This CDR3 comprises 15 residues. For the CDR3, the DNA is TGCGCCAGCAGCCAAGATGCCAGGTCGAACACTGAAGCTTTCTTT. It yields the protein CASSQDARSNTEAFF.

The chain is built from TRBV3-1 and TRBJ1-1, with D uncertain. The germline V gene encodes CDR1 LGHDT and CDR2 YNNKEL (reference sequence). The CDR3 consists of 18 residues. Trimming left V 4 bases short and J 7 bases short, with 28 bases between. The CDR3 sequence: CASSPRKRNDFQEYEAFF. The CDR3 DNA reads TGTGCCAGCAGCCCTCGAAAGCGTAATGATTTCCAGGAGTATGAAGCTTTCTTT. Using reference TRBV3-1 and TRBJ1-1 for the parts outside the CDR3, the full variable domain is DTAVSQTPKYLVTQMGNDKSIKCEQNLGHDTMYWYKQDSKKFLKIMFSYNNKELIINETVPNRFSPKSPDKAHLNLHINSLELGDSAVYFCASSPRKRNDFQEYEAFFGQGTRLTVV.

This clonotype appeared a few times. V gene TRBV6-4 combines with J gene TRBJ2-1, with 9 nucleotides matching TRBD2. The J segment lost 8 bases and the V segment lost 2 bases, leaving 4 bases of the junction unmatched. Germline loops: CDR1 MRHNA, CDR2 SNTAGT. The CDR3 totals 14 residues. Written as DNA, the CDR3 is TGTGCCAGCAGTGACGGGGTAGCGGGAGATGAGCAGTTCTTC. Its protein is CASSDGVAGDEQFF.

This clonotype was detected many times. CDR3 DNA: TGTGCCAGCTCACAAGGGACAGATCAGCCCCAGCATTTT. Translating gives CASSQGTDQPQHF. This chain uses TRBV18 with TRBJ1-5; 7 bases are a match to TRBD1. Germline lookup yields CDR1 KGHSH and CDR2 LQKENI. Trimming at V came to 4 bases and at J to 5 bases, leaving 2 bases not matched to a gene. This CDR3 contains 13 residues.

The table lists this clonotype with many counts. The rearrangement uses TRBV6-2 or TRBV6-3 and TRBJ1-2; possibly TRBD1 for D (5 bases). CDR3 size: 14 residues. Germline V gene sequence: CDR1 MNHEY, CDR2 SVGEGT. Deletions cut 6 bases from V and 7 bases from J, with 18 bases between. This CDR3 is CASSRSGRLLGYTF. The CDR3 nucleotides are TGTGCCAGCAGCCGATCGGGACGCCTCCTTGGCTACACCTTC.

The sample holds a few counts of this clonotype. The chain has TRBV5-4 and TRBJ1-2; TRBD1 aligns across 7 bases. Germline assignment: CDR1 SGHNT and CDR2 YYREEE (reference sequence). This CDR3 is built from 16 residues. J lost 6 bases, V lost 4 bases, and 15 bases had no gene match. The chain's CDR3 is CASSLDRVRRSNGYTF. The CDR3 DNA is TGTGCCAGCAGCCTAGACAGGGTTAGGAGATCTAATGGCTACACCTTC. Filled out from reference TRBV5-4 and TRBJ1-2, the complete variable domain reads ETGVTQSPTHLIKTRGQQVTLRCSSQSGHNTVSWYQQALGQGPQFIFQYYREEENGRGNFPPRFSGLQFPNYSSELNVNALELDDSALYLCASSLDRVRRSNGYTFGSGTRLTVV.

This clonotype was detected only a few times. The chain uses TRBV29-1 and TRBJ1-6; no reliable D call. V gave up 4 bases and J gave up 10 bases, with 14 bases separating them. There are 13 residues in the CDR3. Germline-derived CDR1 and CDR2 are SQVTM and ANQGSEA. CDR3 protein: CSVGMELNSPLHF. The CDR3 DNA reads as TGCAGCGTTGGGATGGAACTAAACTCACCCCTCCACTTT.

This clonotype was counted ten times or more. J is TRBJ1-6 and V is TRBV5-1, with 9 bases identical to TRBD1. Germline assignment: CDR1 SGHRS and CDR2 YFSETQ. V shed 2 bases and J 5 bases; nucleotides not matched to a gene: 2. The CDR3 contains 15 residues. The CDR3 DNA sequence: TGCGCCAGCAGCTTACAGGGGGCTGATAATTCACCCCTCCACTTT. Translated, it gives CASSLQGADNSPLHF.

The CDR3 is CASSGGTGATTDTQYF. Written as DNA, the CDR3 is TGTGCCAGCAGCGGAGGGACAGGGGCGACCACAGATACGCAGTATTTT. V gene TRBV9 combines with J gene TRBJ2-3, with 10 bases lining up with TRBD1. With V trimmed by 3 bases and J by 2 bases, 6 bases remained unmatched. CDR3 size: 16 residues. Germline CDR1 reads SGDLS; CDR2 reads YYNGEE. The whole variable domain, remainder taken from reference TRBV9 and TRBJ2-3, is DSGVTQTPKHLITATGQRVTLRCSPRSGDLSVYWYQQSLDQGLQFLIQYYNGEERAKGNILERFSAQQFPDLHSELNLSSLELGDSALYFCASSGGTGATTDTQYFGPGTRLTVL.

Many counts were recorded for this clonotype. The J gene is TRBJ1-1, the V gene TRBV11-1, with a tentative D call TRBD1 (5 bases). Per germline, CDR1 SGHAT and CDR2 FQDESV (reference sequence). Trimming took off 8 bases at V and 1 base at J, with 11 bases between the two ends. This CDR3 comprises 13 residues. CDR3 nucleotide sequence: TGTGCCAGCGCGCAACAGGAGAACACTGAAGCTTTCTTT. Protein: CASAQQENTEAFF.

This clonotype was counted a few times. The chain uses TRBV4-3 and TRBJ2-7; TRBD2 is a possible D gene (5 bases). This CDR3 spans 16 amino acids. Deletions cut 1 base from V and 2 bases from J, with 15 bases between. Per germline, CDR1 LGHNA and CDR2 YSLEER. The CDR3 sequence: CASSQASRALTYEQYF. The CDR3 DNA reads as TGCGCCAGCAGCCAAGCGTCGCGGGCCCTAACCTACGAGCAGTACTTC.

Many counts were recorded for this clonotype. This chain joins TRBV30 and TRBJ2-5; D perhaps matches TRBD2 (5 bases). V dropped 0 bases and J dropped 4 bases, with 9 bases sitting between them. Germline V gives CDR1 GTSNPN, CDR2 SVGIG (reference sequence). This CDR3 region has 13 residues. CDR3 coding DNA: TGTGCCTGGAGTGTAGGTGGGAGAGAGACCCAGTACTTC. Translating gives CAWSVGGRETQYF.

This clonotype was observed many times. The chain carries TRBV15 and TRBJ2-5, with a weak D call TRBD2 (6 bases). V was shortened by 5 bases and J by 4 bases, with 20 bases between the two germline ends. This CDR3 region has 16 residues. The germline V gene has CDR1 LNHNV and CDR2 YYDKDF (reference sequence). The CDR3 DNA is TGTGCCACCAGCTCGCTCACGGGAGACCTATCAGAGACCCAGTACTTC. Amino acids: CATSSLTGDLSETQYF.

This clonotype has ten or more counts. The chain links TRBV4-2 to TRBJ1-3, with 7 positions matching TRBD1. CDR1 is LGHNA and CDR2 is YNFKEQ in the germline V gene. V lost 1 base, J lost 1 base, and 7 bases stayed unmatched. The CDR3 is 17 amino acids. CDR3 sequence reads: CASSQGNRGWSGNTIYF. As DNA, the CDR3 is TGTGCCAGCAGCCAAGGGAACAGGGGTTGGTCTGGAAACACCATATATTTT.

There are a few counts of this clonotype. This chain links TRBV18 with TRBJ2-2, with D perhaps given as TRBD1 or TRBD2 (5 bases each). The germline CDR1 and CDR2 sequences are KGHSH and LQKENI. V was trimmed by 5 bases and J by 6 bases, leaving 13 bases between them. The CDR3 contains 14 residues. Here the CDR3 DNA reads TGTGCCAGCTCAGGGGACGCCAGGTCCGGGGAGCTGTTTTTT. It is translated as CASSGDARSGELFF.

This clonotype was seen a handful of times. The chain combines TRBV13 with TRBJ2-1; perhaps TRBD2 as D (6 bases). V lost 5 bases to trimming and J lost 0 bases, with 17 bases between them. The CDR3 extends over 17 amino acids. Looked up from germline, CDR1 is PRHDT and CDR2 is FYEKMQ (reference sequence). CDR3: CASSPGGVSGSYNEQFF. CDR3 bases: TGTGCCAGCAGCCCAGGAGGGGTTTCGGGCTCCTACAATGAGCAGTTCTTC.

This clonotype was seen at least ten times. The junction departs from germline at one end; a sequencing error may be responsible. Written as DNA, the CDR3 is TGTGCTAGCAGCCCTCCACCTGGTAACAATGAGCAGTTCTTC. Amino acids: CASSPPPGNNEQFF. The V and J genes are TRBV7-7 and TRBJ2-1; D remains unclear. The CDR3 sequence is 14 residues long. Per the germline V gene, CDR1 is SSHAT and CDR2 is FNYEAQ (reference sequence).

The CDR3, as DNA: TGTGCCAGCAGCGTAGGACAGGGGAGGGTAAACGAGCAGTACTTC. Encoded protein: CASSVGQGRVNEQYF. The V and J genes are TRBV9 and TRBJ2-7, with D possibly matching TRBD1 (8 bases). Looked up from germline, CDR1 is SGDLS and CDR2 is YYNGEE. The CDR3 is 15 residues long. V was trimmed by 0 bases and J by 5 bases, leaving 15 bases between them. Variable domain in full (rest from reference TRBV9 and TRBJ2-7): DSGVTQTPKHLITATGQRVTLRCSPRSGDLSVYWYQQSLDQGLQFLIQYYNGEERAKGNILERFSAQQFPDLHSELNLSSLELGDSALYFCASSVGQGRVNEQYFGPGTRLTVT.

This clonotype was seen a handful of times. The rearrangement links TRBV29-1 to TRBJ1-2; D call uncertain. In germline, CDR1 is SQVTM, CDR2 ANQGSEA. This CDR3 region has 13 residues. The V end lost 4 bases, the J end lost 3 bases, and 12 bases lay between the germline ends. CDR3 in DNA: TGCAGCGTTGTACCCGCGGCGGACTATGGCTACACCTTC. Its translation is CSVVPAADYGYTF.

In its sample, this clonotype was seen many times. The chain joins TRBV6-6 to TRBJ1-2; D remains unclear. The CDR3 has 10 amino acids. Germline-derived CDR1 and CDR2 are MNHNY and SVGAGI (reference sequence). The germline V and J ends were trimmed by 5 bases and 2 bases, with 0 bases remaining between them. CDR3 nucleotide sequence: TGTGCCAGCAGTAACTATGGCTACACCTTC. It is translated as CASSNYGYTF.

In DNA form, the CDR3 reads TGCAGCGTTGAGGTCACCGTGAACACTGAAGCTTTCTTT. It codes for CSVEVTVNTEAFF. The chain combines TRBV29-1 with TRBJ1-1; D unresolved. Germline V gene data show CDR1 as SQVTM and CDR2 as ANQGSEA. The CDR3 covers 13 residues. The V end lost 3 bases, the J end lost 0 bases, and 8 bases lay between the germline ends.

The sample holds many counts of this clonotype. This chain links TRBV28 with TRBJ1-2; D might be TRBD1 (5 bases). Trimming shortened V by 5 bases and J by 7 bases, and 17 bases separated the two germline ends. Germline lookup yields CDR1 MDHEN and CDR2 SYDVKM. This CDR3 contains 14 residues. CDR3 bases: TGTGCCAGCAGTATCAGGGCGGAGTGGGGTGGCTACACCTTC. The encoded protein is CASSIRAEWGGYTF.

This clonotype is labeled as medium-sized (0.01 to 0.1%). DNA of the CDR3: TGTGCCAGCAGTCCGGGACAAGACGACTATGGCTACACCTTC. Translated: CASSPGQDDYGYTF. This chain links TRBV2 with TRBJ1-2; D might be TRBD1 (6 bases). The V gene's germline CDR1 is SNHLY and CDR2 FYNNEI. V was clipped by 5 bases and J by 3 bases, with 13 bases between them. The CDR3 spans 14 residues.

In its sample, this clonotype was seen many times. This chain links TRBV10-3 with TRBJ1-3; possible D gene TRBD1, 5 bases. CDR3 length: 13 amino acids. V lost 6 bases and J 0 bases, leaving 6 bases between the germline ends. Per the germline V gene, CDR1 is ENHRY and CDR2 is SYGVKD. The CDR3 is CAIRDSSGNTIYF. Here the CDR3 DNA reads TGTGCCATCAGAGACAGCTCTGGAAACACCATATATTTT.

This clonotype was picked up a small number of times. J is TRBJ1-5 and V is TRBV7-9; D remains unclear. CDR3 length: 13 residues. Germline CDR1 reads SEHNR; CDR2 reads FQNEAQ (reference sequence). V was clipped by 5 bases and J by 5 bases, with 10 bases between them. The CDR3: CASSPSTHQPQHF. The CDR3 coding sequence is TGTGCCAGCAGCCCTTCAACGCATCAGCCCCAGCATTTT.

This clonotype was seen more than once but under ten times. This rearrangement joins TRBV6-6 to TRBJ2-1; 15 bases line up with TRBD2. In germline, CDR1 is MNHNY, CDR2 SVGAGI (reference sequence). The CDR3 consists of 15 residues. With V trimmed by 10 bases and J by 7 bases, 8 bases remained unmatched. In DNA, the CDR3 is TGTGCCACCAGGACTAGCGGGGGGGTGGGGAATGAGCAGTTCTTC. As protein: CATRTSGGVGNEQFF.